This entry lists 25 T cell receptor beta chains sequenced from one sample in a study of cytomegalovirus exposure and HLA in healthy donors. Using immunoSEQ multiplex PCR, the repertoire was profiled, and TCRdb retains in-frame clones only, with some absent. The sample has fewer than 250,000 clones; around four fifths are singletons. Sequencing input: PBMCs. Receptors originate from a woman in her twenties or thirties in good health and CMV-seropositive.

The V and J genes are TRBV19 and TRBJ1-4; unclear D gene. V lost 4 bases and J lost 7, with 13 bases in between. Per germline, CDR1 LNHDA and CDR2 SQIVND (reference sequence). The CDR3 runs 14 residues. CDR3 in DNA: TGTGCCAGTAGTACCGGCCCGGCCGGTGAAAAACTGTTTTTT. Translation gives CASSTGPAGEKLFF.

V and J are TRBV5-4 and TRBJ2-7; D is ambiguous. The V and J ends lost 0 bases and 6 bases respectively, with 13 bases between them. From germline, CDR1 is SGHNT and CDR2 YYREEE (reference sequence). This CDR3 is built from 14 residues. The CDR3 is CASSLELKRSEQYF. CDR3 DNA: TGTGCCAGCAGCTTGGAATTAAAGCGATCCGAGCAGTACTTC.

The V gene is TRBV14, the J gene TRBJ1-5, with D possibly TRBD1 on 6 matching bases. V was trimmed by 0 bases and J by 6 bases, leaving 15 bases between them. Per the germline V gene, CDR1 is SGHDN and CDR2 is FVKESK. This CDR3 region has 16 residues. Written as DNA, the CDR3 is TGTGCCAGCAGCCAAGATGCGTACAGGGCTGGTCAGCCCCAGCATTTT. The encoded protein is CASSQDAYRAGQPQHF.

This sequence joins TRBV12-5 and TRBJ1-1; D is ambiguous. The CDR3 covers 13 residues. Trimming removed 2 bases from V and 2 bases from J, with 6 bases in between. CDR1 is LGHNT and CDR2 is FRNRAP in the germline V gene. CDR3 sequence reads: CASGLSGNTEAFF. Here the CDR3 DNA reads TGTGCTAGTGGTTTGTCCGGAAACACTGAAGCTTTCTTT.

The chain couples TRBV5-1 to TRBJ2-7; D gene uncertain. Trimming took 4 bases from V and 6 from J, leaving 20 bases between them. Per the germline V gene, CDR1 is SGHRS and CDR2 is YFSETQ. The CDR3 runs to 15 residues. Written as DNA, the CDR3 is TGCGCCAGCAGCCCGCGAGCCGAATCCGGGTTCGAGCAGTACTTC. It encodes CASSPRAESGFEQYF.

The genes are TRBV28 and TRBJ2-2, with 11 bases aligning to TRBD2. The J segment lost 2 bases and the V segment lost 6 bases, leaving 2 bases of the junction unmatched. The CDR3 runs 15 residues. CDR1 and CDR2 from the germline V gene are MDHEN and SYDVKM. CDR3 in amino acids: CASRTSGTNTGELFF. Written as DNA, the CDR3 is TGTGCCAGCAGGACTAGCGGGACCAACACCGGGGAGCTGTTTTTT.

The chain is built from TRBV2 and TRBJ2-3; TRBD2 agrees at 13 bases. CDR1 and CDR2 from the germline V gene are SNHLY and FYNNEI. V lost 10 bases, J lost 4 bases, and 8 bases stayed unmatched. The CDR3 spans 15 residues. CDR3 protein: CATDGTSGIPDTQYF. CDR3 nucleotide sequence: TGTGCCACAGACGGGACTAGCGGGATCCCAGATACGCAGTATTTT.

As DNA, the CDR3 is TGCAGCAGCGTTTTGGTGGGGTGGAACGTCCGGGAGACCCAGTACTTC. This translates into CSSVLVGWNVRETQYF. This chain uses TRBV29-1 with TRBJ2-5; D unclear. CDR3 length equals 16 residues. V gave up 8 bases and J gave up 5 bases, with 27 bases separating them. Per germline, CDR1 SQVTM and CDR2 ANQGSEA.

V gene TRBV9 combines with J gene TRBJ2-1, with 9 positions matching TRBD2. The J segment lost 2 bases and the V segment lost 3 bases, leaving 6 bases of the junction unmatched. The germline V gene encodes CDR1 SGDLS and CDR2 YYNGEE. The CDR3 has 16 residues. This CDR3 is CASSAPLAGAYNEQFF. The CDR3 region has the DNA TGTGCCAGCAGCGCCCCACTAGCGGGTGCCTACAATGAGCAGTTCTTC.

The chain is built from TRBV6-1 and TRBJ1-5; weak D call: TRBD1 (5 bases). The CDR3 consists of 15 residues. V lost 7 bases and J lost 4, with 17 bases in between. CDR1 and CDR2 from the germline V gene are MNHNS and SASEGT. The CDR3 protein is CASTAGTSSNQPQHF. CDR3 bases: TGTGCCAGCACCGCTGGGACCTCAAGTAATCAGCCCCAGCATTTT.

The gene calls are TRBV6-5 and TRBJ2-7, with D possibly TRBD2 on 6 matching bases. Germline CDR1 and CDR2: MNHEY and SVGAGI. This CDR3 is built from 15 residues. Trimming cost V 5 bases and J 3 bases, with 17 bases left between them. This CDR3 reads CASSIARDGFYEQYF. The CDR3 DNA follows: TGTGCCAGCAGTATCGCGCGGGATGGGTTCTACGAGCAGTACTTC.

CDR3 coding DNA: TGCGCCAGCAAGGCCGATAGCAATCAGCCCCAGCATTTT. Its translation: CASKADSNQPQHF. This rearrangement joins TRBV5-1 to TRBJ1-5; D gene unclear. CDR1 is SGHRS and CDR2 is YFSETQ in the germline V gene. This CDR3 spans 13 amino acids. The ends were cut back, 6 bases at V and 0 bases at J, with 7 bases in the middle.

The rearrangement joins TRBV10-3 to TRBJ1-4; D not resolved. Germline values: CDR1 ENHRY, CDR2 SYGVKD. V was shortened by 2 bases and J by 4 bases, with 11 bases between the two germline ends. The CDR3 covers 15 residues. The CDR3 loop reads CAISETRGVNEKLFF. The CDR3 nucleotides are TGTGCCATCAGTGAGACCCGGGGAGTTAATGAAAAACTGTTTTTT.

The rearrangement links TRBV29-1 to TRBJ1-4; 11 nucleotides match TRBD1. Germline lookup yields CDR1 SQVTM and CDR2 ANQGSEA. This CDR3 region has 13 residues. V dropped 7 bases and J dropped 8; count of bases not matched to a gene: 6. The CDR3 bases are TGCAGCGCTAAGGGGACAGGGGGGGAAAAACTGTTTTTT. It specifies CSAKGTGGEKLFF.

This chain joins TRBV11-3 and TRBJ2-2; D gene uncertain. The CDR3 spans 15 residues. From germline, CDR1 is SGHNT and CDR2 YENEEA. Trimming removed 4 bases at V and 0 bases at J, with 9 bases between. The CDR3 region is CASSWLWANTGELFF. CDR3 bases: TGTGCCAGCAGCTGGTTATGGGCGAACACCGGGGAGCTGTTTTTT.

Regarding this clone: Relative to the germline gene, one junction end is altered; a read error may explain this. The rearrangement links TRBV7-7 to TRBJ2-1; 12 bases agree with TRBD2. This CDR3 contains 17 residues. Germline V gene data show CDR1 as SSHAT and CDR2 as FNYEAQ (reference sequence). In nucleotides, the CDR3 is TGTGCTAGCAGCCACCTACCGCTAGCGGGGGGGGTGAATGAGCAGTTCTTC. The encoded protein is CASSHLPLAGGVNEQFF.

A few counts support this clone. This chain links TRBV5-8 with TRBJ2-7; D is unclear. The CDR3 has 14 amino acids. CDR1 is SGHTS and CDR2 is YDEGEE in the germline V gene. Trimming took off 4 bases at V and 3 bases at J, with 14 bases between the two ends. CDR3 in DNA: TGTGCCAGCAGCCCGAACTTAGACGGCTACGAGCAGTACTTC. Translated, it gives CASSPNLDGYEQYF.

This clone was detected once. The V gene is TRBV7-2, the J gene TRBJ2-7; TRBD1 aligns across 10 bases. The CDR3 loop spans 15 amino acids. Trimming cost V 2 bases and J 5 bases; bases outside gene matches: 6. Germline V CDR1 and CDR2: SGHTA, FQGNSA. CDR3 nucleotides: TGTGCCAGCAGCTTATTCGGGACAGGGGACAACGAGCAGTACTTC. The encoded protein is CASSLFGTGDNEQYF.

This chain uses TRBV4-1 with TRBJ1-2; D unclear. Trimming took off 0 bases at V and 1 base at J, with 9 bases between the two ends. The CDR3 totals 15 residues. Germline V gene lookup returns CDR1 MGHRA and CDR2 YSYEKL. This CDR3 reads CASSQDRGINYGYTF. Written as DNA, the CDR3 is TGCGCCAGCAGCCAAGATCGGGGTATTAACTATGGCTACACCTTC.

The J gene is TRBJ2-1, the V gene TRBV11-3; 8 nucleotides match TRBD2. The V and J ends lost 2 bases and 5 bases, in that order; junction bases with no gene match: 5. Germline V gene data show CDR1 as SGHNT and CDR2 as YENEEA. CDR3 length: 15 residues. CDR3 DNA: TGTGCCAGCAGCTTAAGGCTAGCGGGCCACAATGAGCAGTTCTTC. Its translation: CASSLRLAGHNEQFF.

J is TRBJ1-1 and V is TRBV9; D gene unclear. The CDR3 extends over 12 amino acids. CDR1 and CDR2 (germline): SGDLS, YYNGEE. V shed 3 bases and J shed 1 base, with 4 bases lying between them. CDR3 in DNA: TGTGCCAGCAGCGCGGAGAACACTGAAGCTTTCTTT. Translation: CASSAENTEAFF.

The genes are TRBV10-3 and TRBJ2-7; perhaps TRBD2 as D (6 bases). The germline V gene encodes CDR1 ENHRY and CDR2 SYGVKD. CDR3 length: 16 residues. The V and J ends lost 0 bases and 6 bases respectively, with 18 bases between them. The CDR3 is CAISESIAGTYVEQYF. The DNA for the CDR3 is TGTGCCATCAGTGAGTCGATCGCGGGAACCTACGTCGAGCAGTACTTC.

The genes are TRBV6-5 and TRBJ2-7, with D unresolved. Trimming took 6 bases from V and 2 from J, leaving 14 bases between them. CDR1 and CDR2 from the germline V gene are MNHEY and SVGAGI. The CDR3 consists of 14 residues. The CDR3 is CASRDLNPPYEQYF. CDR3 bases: TGTGCCAGCAGAGACCTCAATCCACCCTACGAGCAGTACTTC.

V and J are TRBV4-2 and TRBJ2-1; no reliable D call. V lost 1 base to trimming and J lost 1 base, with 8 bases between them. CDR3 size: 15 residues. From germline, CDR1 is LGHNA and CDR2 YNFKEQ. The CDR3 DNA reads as TGTGCCAGCAGCCAAGGGGCAGCTTCCTACAATGAGCAGTTCTTC. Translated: CASSQGAASYNEQFF.

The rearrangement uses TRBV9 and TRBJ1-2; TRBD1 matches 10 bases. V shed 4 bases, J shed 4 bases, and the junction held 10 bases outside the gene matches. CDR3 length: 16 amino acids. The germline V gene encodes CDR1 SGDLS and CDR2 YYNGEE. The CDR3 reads CASSLTGGKLLYGYTF. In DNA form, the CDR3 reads TGTGCCAGCAGCCTGACAGGGGGCAAATTACTCTATGGCTACACCTTC.